The 20 T cell receptor beta chains below were found in one sample sequenced in a study of spatial heterogeneity in lung cancer (dated by TCRdb to between 2019 and 2020). Libraries came from 5' RACE. For sequencing, a NextSeq 500 was employed. TCRdb cleaned the public reads at Q25 with fastp, built clones with MiXCR and kept in-frame beta chains. Each CDR3 protein gets just one entry, which takes the most common genes and DNA from the rows behind it. Recorded for this sample are fewer than 150,000 distinct CDR3 sequences; less than 14% of them occurred a single time. The ten largest clonotypes hold approximately 24% of the sample. This specimen's time point label, interpreted: blood at routine non-recurrence follow-up after resection. Sequencing was performed on PBMCs, taken at follow-up. These receptor sequences come from a female donor with early-stage non-small cell lung cancer.

This clonotype has a count of ten or more. The chain uses TRBV28 and TRBJ1-5; D call uncertain. V was cut by 9 bases and J by 0 bases, with 15 bases left in between. The germline gives CDR1 MDHEN, CDR2 SYDVKM. CDR3 size: 15 residues. The CDR3 region has the DNA TGTGCCAGTATCGCAAGAGATTATAGCAATCAGCCCCAGCATTTT. Protein product: CASIARDYSNQPQHF.

V is TRBV28 and J is TRBJ1-6, with TRBD1 as a possible D gene (5 bases). This CDR3 comprises 15 residues. The ends were cut back, 6 bases at V and 8 bases at J, with 17 bases in the middle. The germline V gene encodes CDR1 MDHEN and CDR2 SYDVKM. CDR3 loop: CASSPAGAGDSPLHF. The DNA for the CDR3 is TGTGCCAGCAGCCCGGCTGGGGCGGGCGATTCACCCCTCCACTTT.

This clonotype came up a few times. V usage is TRBV6-4 and J usage is TRBJ2-1; 8 bases map to TRBD2. CDR3 length: 16 residues. Germline V lookup: CDR1 MRHNA, CDR2 SNTAGT. Losses at the gene ends were 4 bases for V and 9 bases for J; bases not matched to a gene: 14. The CDR3 coding sequence is TGTGCCAGCAGTGCCCTTCATTCCCAGGCGGGGGGTGAGCAGTTCTTC. It encodes CASSALHSQAGGEQFF.

The chain employs TRBV7-9 and TRBJ1-6, with D possibly TRBD1 on 5 matching bases. V was trimmed by 5 bases and J by 8 bases, leaving 16 bases between them. The CDR3 runs 15 residues. From germline, CDR1 is SEHNR and CDR2 FQNEAQ (reference sequence). The CDR3 region has the DNA TGTGCCAGCAGCCGGGACGGAGGATACTATTCACCCCTCCACTTT. Amino acid sequence: CASSRDGGYYSPLHF. The complete variable domain, with remaining parts taken from reference TRBV7-9 and TRBJ1-6, reads DTGVSQNPRHKITKRGQNVTFRCDPISEHNRLYWYRQTLGQGPEFLTYFQNEAQLEKSRLLSDRFSAERPKGSFSTLEIQRTEQGDSAMYLCASSRDGGYYSPLHFGNGTRLTVT.

V usage is TRBV20-1 and J usage is TRBJ1-1, with TRBD1 as a possible D gene (5 bases). Trimming took off 2 bases at V and 2 bases at J, with 15 bases between the two ends. The germline V gene encodes CDR1 DFQATT and CDR2 SNEGSKA (reference sequence). The CDR3 extends over 15 amino acids. CDR3 nucleotide sequence: TGCAGTGCTAGACACAGGCTGGCAGGTAACACTGAAGCTTTCTTT. This translates into CSARHRLAGNTEAFF.

This clonotype was detected a few times. The V call is TRBV6-2 or TRBV6-3, the J call TRBJ1-2, with D possibly TRBD1 on 5 matching bases. Per germline, CDR1 MNHEY and CDR2 SVGEGT. Trimming took off 5 bases at V and 7 bases at J, with 11 bases between the two ends. The CDR3 has 12 amino acids. This CDR3 is CASSQNRIGYTF. The DNA of the CDR3 is TGTGCCAGCAGTCAAAACAGGATTGGCTACACCTTC.

The genes are TRBV7-9 and TRBJ1-2; no reliable D call. Trimming removed 0 bases at V and 2 bases at J, with 10 bases between. Germline CDR1 SEHNR, CDR2 FQNEAQ (reference sequence). This CDR3 is built from 15 residues. The CDR3 sequence: CASSLANHENYGYTF. CDR3 nucleotides: TGTGCCAGCAGCTTAGCTAATCACGAGAACTATGGCTACACCTTC.

This clonotype has just a few counts. The chain uses TRBV5-1 and TRBJ2-2; possibly TRBD1 for D (5 bases). V was pared by 1 base and J by 1 base, with 8 bases between. Germline V lookup: CDR1 SGHRS, CDR2 YFSETQ. The CDR3 runs to 15 residues. CDR3 sequence (DNA): TGCGCCAGCAGCTTGCAGGGCTGGAACACCGGGGAGCTGTTTTTT. Its protein is CASSLQGWNTGELFF.

This clonotype was detected a few times. V is TRBV5-5 and J is TRBJ1-2; 11 bases align to TRBD1. CDR3 length equals 16 residues. The ends lost 4 bases at V and 4 bases at J; junction bases unmatched: 9. Germline V gives CDR1 SGHKS, CDR2 YYEKEE (reference sequence). CDR3 residues: CASSTGQGVQIYGYTF. The CDR3 DNA is TGTGCCAGCAGCACGGGACAGGGGGTTCAAATCTATGGCTACACCTTC. The full variable domain, in which reference TRBV5-5 and TRBJ1-2 provide the parts outside the CDR3, is DAGVTQSPTHLIKTRGQQVTLRCSPISGHKSVSWYQQVLGQGPQFIFQYYEKEERGRGNFPDRFSARQFPNYSSELNVNALLLGDSALYLCASSTGQGVQIYGYTFGSGTRLTVV.

Only a few counts were recorded for this clonotype. DNA for the CDR3: TGTGCCAGCACTTCTTCAGGGTTGGCTAACTATGGCTACACCTTC. It codes for CASTSSGLANYGYTF. The chain is built from TRBV6-1 and TRBJ1-2, with D perhaps TRBD1 (5 bases). Trimming pared 7 bases from V and 0 bases from J, leaving 15 bases between. This CDR3 has 15 amino acids. Germline loops: CDR1 MNHNS, CDR2 SASEGT.

This clonotype has ten or more counts. The rearrangement joins TRBV7-9 to TRBJ2-1; 9 bases match TRBD1. The CDR3 spans 21 residues. Germline V lookup: CDR1 SEHNR, CDR2 FQNEAQ (reference sequence). The V segment lost 5 bases and the J segment 2 bases; nucleotides outside the gene matches: 22. As DNA, the CDR3 is TGTGCCAGCAGCCTAGGAAACCTTAGGGGACAGGGTGTCAGCACCTACAATGAGCAGTTCTTC. Translation gives CASSLGNLRGQGVSTYNEQFF.

This clonotype appeared a few times. The gene calls are TRBV12-3 or TRBV12-4 and TRBJ2-1; D may correspond to TRBD1 or TRBD2 (6 bases each). The CDR3 runs to 13 residues. V lost 10 bases and J 1 base, leaving 11 bases between the germline ends. CDR3 DNA: TGTGCCACTAAGGGGGGTTCCTACAATGAGCAGTTCTTC. Translated: CATKGGSYNEQFF.

As DNA, the CDR3 is TGTGCCAGCAGTACTAAAGGACGTCTCTATGGCTACACCTTC. Translated, it gives CASSTKGRLYGYTF. The genes are TRBV28 and TRBJ1-2; D is undetermined. V shed 5 bases and J shed 4 bases, with 14 bases lying between them. The germline V gene has CDR1 MDHEN and CDR2 SYDVKM. This CDR3 region has 14 residues.

This clonotype was counted a few times. The rearrangement uses TRBV2 and TRBJ2-6, with D tentatively TRBD1 (6 bases). Germline loops: CDR1 SNHLY, CDR2 FYNNEI. The V end lost 3 bases, the J end lost 2 bases, and 8 bases lay between the germline ends. CDR3 size: 15 residues. The CDR3 DNA reads as TGTGCCAGCAGTGAGACAGGCGCTGGGGCCAACGTCCTGACTTTC. The encoded protein is CASSETGAGANVLTF.

This clonotype occurred many times. J is TRBJ1-1 and V is TRBV7-2; D is unresolved. With 2 bases removed from V and 2 bases from J, the gap between germline ends came to 6 bases. Germline CDR1 is SGHTA and CDR2 is FQGNSA. The CDR3 length is 13 residues. The CDR3 sequence: CASSLSVNTEAFF. The CDR3 bases are TGTGCCAGCAGCTTATCAGTTAACACTGAAGCTTTCTTT. Based on the CDR3 plus reference TRBV7-2 and TRBJ1-1, the full variable domain is GAGVSQSPSNKVTEKGKDVELRCDPISGHTALYWYRQSLGQGLEFLIYFQGNSAPDKSGLPSDRFSAERTGGSVSTLTIQRTQQEDSAVYLCASSLSVNTEAFFGQGTRLTVV.

Only a few counts were recorded for this clonotype. The V gene is TRBV7-3, the J gene TRBJ1-1, with D hard to call. Trimming took off 4 bases at V and 0 bases at J, with 6 bases between the two ends. Germline loops: CDR1 SGHTA, CDR2 FQGTGA. CDR3 length equals 13 residues. The CDR3 protein is CASSSQVNTEAFF. The CDR3 nucleotides are TGTGCCAGCAGCTCTCAAGTGAACACTGAAGCTTTCTTT.

This chain connects TRBV20-1 to TRBJ2-7, with 9 bases lining up with TRBD2. The CDR3 is 19 amino acids. Germline-derived CDR1 and CDR2 are DFQATT and SNEGSKA (reference sequence). V lost 7 bases, J lost 1 base, and 23 bases stayed unmatched. The CDR3 DNA sequence: TGCAGTGTTCGACTAGCGGCCGAGATGATACAATTCAGGTCCTACGAGCAGTACGTC. Translating gives CSVRLAAEMIQFRSYEQYV.

This rearrangement joins TRBV18 to TRBJ2-1; perhaps TRBD1 as D (5 bases). Germline CDR1 and CDR2: KGHSH and LQKENI. This CDR3 comprises 15 residues. The V end was cut by 2 bases, the J end by 1 base, with 9 bases between. The CDR3 nucleotides read TGTGCCAGCTCACCAAGGCAGGGATCCTACAATGAGCAGTTCTTC. As protein: CASSPRQGSYNEQFF.

This clonotype was recorded many times. This chain uses TRBV5-1 with TRBJ2-1, with TRBD2 matching 8 bases. The CDR3 spans 14 residues. V gave up 6 bases and J gave up 4 bases; unmatched junction bases: 6. CDR1 and CDR2 from the germline V gene are SGHRS and YFSETQ. CDR3 protein: CASTMGLVYNEQFF. The CDR3, as DNA: TGCGCCAGCACCATGGGACTAGTTTACAATGAGCAGTTCTTC.

This clonotype was recorded many times. The CDR3: CATSSRENTGELFF. In DNA form, the CDR3 reads TGTGCCACCAGTAGCCGGGAAAACACCGGGGAGCTGTTTTTT. The genes are TRBV24-1 and TRBJ2-2; D perhaps matches TRBD2 (5 bases). The CDR3 has 14 residues. Deletions cut 6 bases from V and 2 bases from J, with 9 bases between. Looked up from germline, CDR1 is KGHDR and CDR2 is SFDVKD.